The clone carrying this T cell receptor beta chain was counted many times. Scientists amplified the TCR beta CDR3 regions from RNA transcripts. Second-round multiplex PCR came after a first-round RT-PCR that employed HTBI primers. One entry per CDR3 protein results from TCRdb running MiXCR on the multiplex PCR reads. The sample holds hundreds of thousands of distinct CDR3 sequences; roughly 20% are singletons and the top ten take more than 5.5%. The PBMCs used were ones drawn from 7.5 to 10 ml of fresh peripheral blood. Germline V gene lookup returns CDR1 SGHNT and CDR2 YENEEA. The CDR3 has 15 amino acids. J lost 4 bases, V lost 0 bases, and 4 bases had no gene match. This specimen belongs to a study of Graves' ophthalmopathy and Graves' hyperthyroidism.

This receptor was identified in a woman aged 18-29 years with stable Graves' hyperthyroidism. Some clones in this sample may be carry-over from other donors' samples. The chain links TRBV11-3 to TRBJ2-7; TRBD2 matches at 9 bases. The sample consisted of peripheral blood. CDR3 sequence reads: CASSLEGGGAYEQYF. The CDR3 DNA reads TGTGCCAGCAGCTTAGAAGGCGGGGGGGCATACGAGCAGTACTTC.